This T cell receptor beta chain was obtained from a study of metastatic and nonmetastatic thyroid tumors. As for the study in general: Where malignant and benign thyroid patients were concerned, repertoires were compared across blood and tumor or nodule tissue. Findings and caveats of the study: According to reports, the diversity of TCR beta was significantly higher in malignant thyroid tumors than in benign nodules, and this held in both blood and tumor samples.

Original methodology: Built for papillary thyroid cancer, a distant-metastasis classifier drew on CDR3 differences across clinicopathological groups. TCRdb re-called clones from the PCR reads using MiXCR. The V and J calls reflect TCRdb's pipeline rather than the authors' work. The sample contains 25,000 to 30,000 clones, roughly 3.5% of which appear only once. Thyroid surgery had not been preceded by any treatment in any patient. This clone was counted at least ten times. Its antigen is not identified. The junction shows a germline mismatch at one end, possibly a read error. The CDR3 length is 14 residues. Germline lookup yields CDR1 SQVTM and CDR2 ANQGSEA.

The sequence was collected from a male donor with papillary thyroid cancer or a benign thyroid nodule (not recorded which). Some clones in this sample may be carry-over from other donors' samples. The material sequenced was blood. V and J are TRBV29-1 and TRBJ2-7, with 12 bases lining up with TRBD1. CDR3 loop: CSVESGTGGLERYF. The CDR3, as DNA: TGCAGCGTTGAGTCCGGGACAGGGGGCCTCGAGCGGTACTTC.